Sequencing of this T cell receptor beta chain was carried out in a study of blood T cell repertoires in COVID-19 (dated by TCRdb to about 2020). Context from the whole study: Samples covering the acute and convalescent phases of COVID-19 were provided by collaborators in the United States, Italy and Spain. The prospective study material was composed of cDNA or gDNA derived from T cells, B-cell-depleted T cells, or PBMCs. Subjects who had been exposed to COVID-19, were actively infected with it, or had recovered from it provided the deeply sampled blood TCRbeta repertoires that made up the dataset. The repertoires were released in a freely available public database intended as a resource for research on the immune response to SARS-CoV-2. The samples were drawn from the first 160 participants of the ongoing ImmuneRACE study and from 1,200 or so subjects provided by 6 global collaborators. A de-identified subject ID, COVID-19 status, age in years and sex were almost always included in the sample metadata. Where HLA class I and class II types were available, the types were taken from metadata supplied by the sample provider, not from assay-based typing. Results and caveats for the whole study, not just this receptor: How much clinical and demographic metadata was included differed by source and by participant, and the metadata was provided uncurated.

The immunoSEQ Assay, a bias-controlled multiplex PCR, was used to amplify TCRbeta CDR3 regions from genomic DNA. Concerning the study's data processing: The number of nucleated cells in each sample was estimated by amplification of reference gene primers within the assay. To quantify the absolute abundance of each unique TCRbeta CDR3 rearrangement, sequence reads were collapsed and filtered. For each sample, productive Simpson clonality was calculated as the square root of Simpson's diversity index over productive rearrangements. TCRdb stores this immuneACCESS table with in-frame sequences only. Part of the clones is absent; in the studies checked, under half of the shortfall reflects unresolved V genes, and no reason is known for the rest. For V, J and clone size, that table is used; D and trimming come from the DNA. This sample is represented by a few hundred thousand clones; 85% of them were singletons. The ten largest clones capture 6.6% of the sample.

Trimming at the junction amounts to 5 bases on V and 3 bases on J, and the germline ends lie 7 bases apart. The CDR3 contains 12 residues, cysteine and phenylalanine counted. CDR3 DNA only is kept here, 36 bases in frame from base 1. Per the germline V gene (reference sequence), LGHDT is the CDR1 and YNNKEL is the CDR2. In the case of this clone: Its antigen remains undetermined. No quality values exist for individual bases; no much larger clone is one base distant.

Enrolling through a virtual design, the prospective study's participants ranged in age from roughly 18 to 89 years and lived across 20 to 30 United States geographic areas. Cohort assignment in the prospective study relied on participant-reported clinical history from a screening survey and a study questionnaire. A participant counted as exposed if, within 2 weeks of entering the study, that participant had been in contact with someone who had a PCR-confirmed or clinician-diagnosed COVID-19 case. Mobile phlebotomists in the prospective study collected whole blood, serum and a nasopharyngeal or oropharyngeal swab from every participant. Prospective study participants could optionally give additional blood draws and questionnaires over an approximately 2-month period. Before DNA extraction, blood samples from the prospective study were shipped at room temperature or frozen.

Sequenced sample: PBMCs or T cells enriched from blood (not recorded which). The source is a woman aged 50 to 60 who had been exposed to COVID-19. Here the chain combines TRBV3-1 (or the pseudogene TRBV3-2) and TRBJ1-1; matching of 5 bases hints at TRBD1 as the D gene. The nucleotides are TGTGCCAGCAGCAGGGGTGACACTGAAGCTTTCTTT. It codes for CASSRGDTEAFF.